The next 5 T cell receptor beta chains were all read from a single sample in a study of T cell repertoires in cytomegalovirus infection. TCRdb re-analysed the reads in MiXCR, keeping a single row per CDR3 protein. The sample contains roughly 730,000 distinct CDR3 sequences, around 30% of which appear only once. Their antigen targets remain unknown. The specimen was cultured PBMCs, collected from culture after CMV antigen stimulation. These receptors all stem from a human donor in good health (CMV status not recorded). Some clones in this sample may be carry-over from other donors' samples.

This clonotype was picked up many times. This chain links TRBV12-3 or TRBV12-4 with TRBJ1-2, with TRBD1 as a possible D gene (6 bases). V shed 6 bases and J shed 4 bases, with 9 bases lying between them. The CDR3 consists of 12 residues. In nucleotides, the CDR3 is TGTGCCAGCAGAGGACAGATCTATGGCTACACCTTC. It yields the protein CASRGQIYGYTF.

This clonotype was recorded a few times. The chain is built from TRBV2 and TRBJ2-7; the D gene is possibly TRBD1 (5 bases). There are 15 residues in the CDR3. Trimming took 1 base from V and 5 from J, leaving 15 bases between them. Germline V gene data show CDR1 as SNHLY and CDR2 as FYNNEI. CDR3 DNA sequence: TGTGCCAGCAGTGAAGAGACAGCCGCAGGCGACGAGCAGTACTTC. Translated: CASSEETAAGDEQYF.

This clonotype was seen only a few times. The V gene is TRBV5-1, the J gene TRBJ2-2; the D call may be TRBD1 or TRBD2 (5 bases each). Per germline, CDR1 SGHRS and CDR2 YFSETQ. The V gene lost 4 bases and the J gene lost 4 bases, with 14 bases spanning the gap. This CDR3 comprises 15 residues. The CDR3 here is CASSQGDPGTGELFF. The CDR3 nucleotides read TGCGCCAGCAGCCAGGGAGATCCGGGCACCGGGGAGCTGTTTTTT.

V is TRBV29-1 and J is TRBJ2-7, with 10 bases aligning to TRBD2. The CDR3 runs 14 residues. Trimming removed 5 bases from V and 5 bases from J; junction bases left unmatched: 9. Germline V gives CDR1 SQVTM, CDR2 ANQGSEA. The CDR3 loop is CSVRPASGSNEQYF. The CDR3 bases are TGCAGCGTTCGTCCGGCTAGCGGGAGTAACGAGCAGTACTTC.

V is TRBV11-2 and J is TRBJ2-5, with 7 bases lining up with TRBD1. The germline V gene has CDR1 SGHAT and CDR2 FQNNGV. The CDR3 length is 15 residues. Losses at the gene ends were 5 bases for V and 0 bases for J; bases not matched to a gene: 6. CDR3 sequence (DNA): TGTGCCAGCAGCCGACAGGGAATGTACCAAGAGACCCAGTACTTC. It codes for CASSRQGMYQETQYF. The full variable domain, with the rest looked up from reference TRBV11-2 and TRBJ2-5, is EAGVAQSPRYKIIEKRQSVAFWCNPISGHATLYWYQQILGQGPKLLIQFQNNGVVDDSQLPKDRFSAERLKGVDSTLKIQPAKLEDSAVYLCASSRQGMYQETQYFGPGTRLLVL.